This is a list of T cell receptor beta chains from one sample in a study of CD8+ T cells in alopecia areata. Repertoires were generated with immunoSEQ multiplex PCR, while TCRdb's copy carries only in-frame clones and drops some. The sample contains 110,000 to 150,000 clones, 40% to 65% of which appear only once. The material sequenced was CD4+ T cells sorted from blood, taken at week 0. The receptors here all came from a human donor with alopecia areata. Both conserved end residues are part of each CDR3. The order of the fields is V gene, D gene, CDR3 protein. The D gene is left open where the match is weak.

>TRBV5-1|.
CASSLAETQYF
>TRBV30|.
CAWSRPLEGYTF
>TRBV29-1|.
CSVEVWATQKETQYF
>TRBV5-1|.
CASSLVGGIDYGYTF
>TRBV11-1|.
CASSPIWEGTDTQYF
>TRBV27|.
CASSLVNTGELFF
>TRBV6-1|.
CASSEGGPTEAFF
>TRBV6-5|.
CASSYSYSSTDTQYF
>TRBV30|.
CAWSPDSNQPQHF
>TRBV18|.
CASSPPGQGGEKLFF
>TRBV4-2|.
CASSQGNRGDTEAFF
>TRBV7-2|.
CASSLRRGDEETQYF
>TRBV29-1|.
CSVLDRTNEKLFF
>TRBV13|TRBD2
CASSLKGLAGGFETQYF
>TRBV7-2|TRBD1
CASSLGRVGTGHQPQHF
>TRBV15|TRBD2
CATSRARGLGTYEQYF
>TRBV29-1|TRBD1
CSVDDRGGEKLFF
>TRBV18|.
CASSPLSSGANSYYGYTF
>TRBV28|.
CASSTSGEDEKLFF
>TRBV5-1|.
CASSLVAGRENEAFF
>TRBV25-1|.
CASSEPVLGQETQYF
>TRBV19|TRBD1
CATRRDRGLGQPQHF
>TRBV5-6|.
CASSRDAGNQPQHF
>TRBV29-1|TRBD1
CSVGTENQPQHF
>TRBV7-2|TRBD2
CASSLGGGSSETQYF
>TRBV29-1|TRBD1
CSVADRGPNEKLFF
>TRBV10-3|TRBD2
CAIAGEETQYF
>TRBV5-1|.
CASSPGTRETQYF
>TRBV7-2|TRBD2
CASSLRTSGWNNEQFF
>TRBV9|.
CASSTTGSSYEQYF
>TRBV5-1|TRBD2
CASSSTSGTDTQYF